The present T cell receptor beta chain was sequenced within a study of beta chain features in type 1 diabetes. Study overall: Cell yields, age and gender were similar between patients and healthy donors. General study findings and limits: Type 1 diabetes patients had VDJ junctions that carried fewer insertions and more deletions. For Type 1 diabetes patients, all four CD4+ subsets carried TCRB CDR3s that were moderately but significantly shorter.

The authors reverse transcribed all of the isolated RNA, so sequencing captured expressed TCRB transcripts. The data were produced by immunoSEQ multiplex PCR, yet TCRdb's version contains in-frame clones alone and is incomplete. The data show around 170,000 clones, roughly 9.1% seen once. The germline gives CDR1 ENHRY, CDR2 SYGVKD. The junction had 14 bases not matched to a gene; V was cut back by 6 bases and J by 10 bases. The CDR3 has 15 amino acids. Purity of each sorted population was above 95%. There are a few counts of this clone. The antigen remains unidentified. Sequences were obtained from central memory CD4+ T cells from blood. The sequence was collected from a woman aged 18-29 years in good health. The chain recombines TRBV10-3 with TRBJ2-1, with 8 positions matching TRBD2. CDR3 nucleotide sequence: TGTGCCATCAGGCCGGGACTAGAAGCGACTTGGGAGCAGTTCTTC. Translation: CAIRPGLEATWEQFF.